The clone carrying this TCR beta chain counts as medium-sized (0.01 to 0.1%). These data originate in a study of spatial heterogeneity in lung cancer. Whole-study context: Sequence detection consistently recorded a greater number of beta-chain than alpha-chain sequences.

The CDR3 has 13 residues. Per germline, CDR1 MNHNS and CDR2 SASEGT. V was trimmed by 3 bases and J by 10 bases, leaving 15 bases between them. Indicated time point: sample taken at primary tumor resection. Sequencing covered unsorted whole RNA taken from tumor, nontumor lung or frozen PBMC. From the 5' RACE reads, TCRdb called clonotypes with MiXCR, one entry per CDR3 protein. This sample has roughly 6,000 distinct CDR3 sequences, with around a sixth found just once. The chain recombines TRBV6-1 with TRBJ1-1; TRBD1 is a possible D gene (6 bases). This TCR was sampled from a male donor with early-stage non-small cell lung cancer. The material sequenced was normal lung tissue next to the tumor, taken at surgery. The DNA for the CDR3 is TGTGCCAGCAGTGATACCAGGGGAGTGGGAGCTTTCTTT. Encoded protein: CASSDTRGVGAFF.